These 10 T cell receptor beta chains were all obtained from the same sample, sequenced in a study of OX40 agonist ivuxolimab in advanced cancers. TCRdb's table, derived via immunoSEQ multiplex PCR, lists solely in-frame clones and lacks some. The sample lists some 110,000 clones, less than 95% occurring once. The sequenced sample was CD4+ or CD8+ T cells sorted from blood, obtained in a trial of the OX40 agonist ivuxolimab. The source is an adult with an advanced solid tumor such as melanoma, head and neck, liver or kidney cancer.

The table lists this clone with a count of one. The CDR3 coding sequence is TGTGCCAGTAGTCCATGGACTAGCGGGAGTTACGAGCAGTACTTC. Translation gives CASSPWTSGSYEQYF. This sequence joins TRBV19 and TRBJ2-7, with TRBD2 identical over 13 bases. Germline lookup yields CDR1 LNHDA and CDR2 SQIVND (reference sequence). Trimming took 5 bases from V and 4 from J; bases not matched to a gene: 5. The CDR3 is 15 amino acids.

The chain recombines TRBV15 with TRBJ1-6; the D gene is possibly TRBD1 (5 bases). Trimming shortened V by 1 base and J by 7 bases, and 14 bases separated the two germline ends. CDR1 and CDR2 from the germline V gene are LNHNV and YYDKDF (reference sequence). The CDR3 sequence is 16 residues long. CDR3: CATSRVGRDGNSPLHF. The DNA for the CDR3 is TGTGCCACCAGCAGAGTCGGCAGGGATGGGAATTCACCCCTCCACTTT. Looking up the rest from reference TRBV15 and TRBJ1-6 gives the full variable domain: DAMVIQNPRYQVTQFGKPVTLSCSQTLNHNVMYWYQQKSSQAPKLLFHYYDKDFNNEADTPDNFQSRRPNTSFCFLDIRSPGLGDTAMYLCATSRVGRDGNSPLHFGNGTRLTVT.

The V and J genes are TRBV5-4 and TRBJ2-3; tentative D call: TRBD1 (6 bases). The germline V and J ends were trimmed by 0 bases and 5 bases, with 16 bases remaining between them. Per germline, CDR1 SGHNT and CDR2 YYREEE (reference sequence). CDR3 length equals 16 residues. In nucleotides, the CDR3 is TGTGCCAGCAGCTTGGACAGGGTCCCCTCTGGAGATACGCAGTATTTT. Translation: CASSLDRVPSGDTQYF.

V gene TRBV19 combines with J gene TRBJ1-5, with 9 bases matching TRBD1. The V gene end was trimmed by 7 bases and the J gene end by 3 bases; junction bases not matched to a gene: 7. CDR3 length: 15 residues. Germline assignment: CDR1 LNHDA and CDR2 SQIVND (reference sequence). CDR3 loop: CASKGQGLHNQPQHF. DNA for the CDR3: TGTGCCAGTAAGGGACAGGGTTTGCACAATCAGCCCCAGCATTTT.

The chain carries TRBV6-5 and TRBJ1-1; no firm D call. Germline V gene sequence: CDR1 MNHEY, CDR2 SVGAGI. The V end was cut by 5 bases, the J end by 1 base, with 8 bases between. The CDR3 spans 13 residues. The CDR3 nucleotides are TGTGCCAGCAGTAAGGGTGGGAACACTGAAGCTTTCTTT. Protein sequence: CASSKGGNTEAFF.

V and J are TRBV6-6 and TRBJ2-1, with a tentative D call TRBD1 (6 bases). This CDR3 has 13 residues. The germline gives CDR1 MNHNY, CDR2 SVGAGI (reference sequence). V shed 5 bases and J shed 5 bases, with 10 bases lying between them. CDR3 bases: TGTGCCAGCAGTACCCGGACAGACAATGAGCAGTTCTTC. Translation gives CASSTRTDNEQFF.

This clone appeared once. J is TRBJ2-5 and V is TRBV5-6; TRBD1 is a possible D gene (6 bases). The CDR3 length is 13 residues. V was trimmed by 2 bases and J by 5 bases, leaving 10 bases between them. Germline CDR1 SGHDT, CDR2 YYEEEE. CDR3 loop: CASSFPQGETQYF. The CDR3 coding sequence is TGTGCCAGCAGCTTTCCCCAGGGGGAGACCCAGTACTTC. The full variable domain, its missing parts supplied by reference TRBV5-6 and TRBJ2-5, is DAGVTQSPTHLIKTRGQQVTLRCSPKSGHDTVSWYQQALGQGPQFIFQYYEEEERQRGNFPDRFSGHQFPNYSSELNVNALLLGDSALYLCASSFPQGETQYFGPGTRLLVL.

The V call is TRBV4-1, the J call TRBJ2-3; 12 bases map to TRBD2. The V gene end was trimmed by 1 base and the J gene end by 4 bases; junction bases not matched to a gene: 6. Germline CDR1 reads MGHRA; CDR2 reads YSYEKL. This CDR3 has 17 amino acids. The CDR3 sequence is CASSQGMTSGSSDTQYF. The CDR3 nucleotides read TGCGCCAGCAGCCAAGGGATGACTAGCGGGAGCTCAGATACGCAGTATTTT.

V gene TRBV19 combines with J gene TRBJ2-5; 9 bases agree with TRBD1. The J call is in doubt because the DNA end fits TRBJ2-7 better. Germline V gene data show CDR1 as LNHDA and CDR2 as SQIVND (reference sequence). The CDR3 length is 14 residues. For the CDR3, the DNA is TGTGCCAGTACTTCACGGGACAGGGCCTACGAGCAGTACTTC. Translating gives CASTSRDRAYEQYF.

V gene TRBV28 combines with J gene TRBJ1-2, with D unclear. Trimming pared 2 bases from V and 1 base from J, leaving 5 bases between. The length of the CDR3 is 13 residues. Germline lookup yields CDR1 MDHEN and CDR2 SYDVKM. The DNA for the CDR3 is TGTGCCAGCAGTTTACCAGATAACTATGGCTACACCTTC. Its translation is CASSLPDNYGYTF.